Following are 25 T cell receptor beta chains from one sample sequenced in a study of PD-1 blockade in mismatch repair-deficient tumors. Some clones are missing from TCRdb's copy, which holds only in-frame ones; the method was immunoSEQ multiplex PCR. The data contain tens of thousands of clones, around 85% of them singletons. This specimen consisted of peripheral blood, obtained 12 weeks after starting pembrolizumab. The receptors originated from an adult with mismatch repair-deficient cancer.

The DNA of the CDR3 is TGTGCCAGCAGTCCCCGGACGACCGACCCCTATCAGCCCCAGCATTTT. Translation: CASSPRTTDPYQPQHF. The chain is built from TRBV27 and TRBJ1-5; D is uncertain. Looked up from germline, CDR1 is MNHEY and CDR2 is SMNVEV (reference sequence). V was trimmed by 5 bases and J by 5 bases, leaving 19 bases between them. This CDR3 region has 16 residues.

DNA of the CDR3: TGTGCCAGCAGCTCAAGAGGGGAGAACTATGGCTACACCTTC. Its protein product is CASSSRGENYGYTF. The chain has TRBV7-2 and TRBJ1-2; tentatively, D is TRBD1 (5 bases). Germline CDR1 and CDR2: SGHTA and FQGNSA. This CDR3 contains 14 residues. Trimming removed 4 bases from V and 2 bases from J, with 11 bases in between.

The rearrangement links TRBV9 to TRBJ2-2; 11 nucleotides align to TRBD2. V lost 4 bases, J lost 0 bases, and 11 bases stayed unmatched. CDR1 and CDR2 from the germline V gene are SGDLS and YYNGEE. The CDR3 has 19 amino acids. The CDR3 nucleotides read TGTGCCAGCAGCTCCACCCCGGGACTAGCGGAGCCGAACACCGGGGAGCTGTTTTTT. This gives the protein CASSSTPGLAEPNTGELFF.

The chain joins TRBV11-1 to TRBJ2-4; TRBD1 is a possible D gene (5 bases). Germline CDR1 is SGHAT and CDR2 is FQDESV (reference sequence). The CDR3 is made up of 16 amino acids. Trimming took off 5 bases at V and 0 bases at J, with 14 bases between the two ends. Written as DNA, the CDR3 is TGTGCCAGCAGCATTGACAGTTCCCTAGCCAAAAACATTCAGTACTTC. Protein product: CASSIDSSLAKNIQYF. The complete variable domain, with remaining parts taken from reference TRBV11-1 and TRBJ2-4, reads EAEVAQSPRYKITEKSQAVAFWCDPISGHATLYWYRQILGQGPELLVQFQDESVVDDSQLPKDRFSAERLKGVDSTLKIQPAELGDSAMYLCASSIDSSLAKNIQYFGAGTRLSVL.

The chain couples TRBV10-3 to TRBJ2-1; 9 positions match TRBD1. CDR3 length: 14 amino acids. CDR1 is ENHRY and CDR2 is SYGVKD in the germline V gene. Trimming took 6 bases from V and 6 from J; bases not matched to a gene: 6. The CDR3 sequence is CAISGDRVGNEQFF. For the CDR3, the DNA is TGTGCCATCAGCGGGGACAGGGTAGGCAATGAGCAGTTCTTC.

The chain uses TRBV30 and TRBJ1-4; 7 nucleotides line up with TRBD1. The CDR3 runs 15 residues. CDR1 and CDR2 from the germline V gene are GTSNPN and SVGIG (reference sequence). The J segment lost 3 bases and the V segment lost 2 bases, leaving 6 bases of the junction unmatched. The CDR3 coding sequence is TGTGCCTGGAGTTCGGGAACAGGGGCTAATGAAAAACTGTTTTTT. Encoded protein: CAWSSGTGANEKLFF.

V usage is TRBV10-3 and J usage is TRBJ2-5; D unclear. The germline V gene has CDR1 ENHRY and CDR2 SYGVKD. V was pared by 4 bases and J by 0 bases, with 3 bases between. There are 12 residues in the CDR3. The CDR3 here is CAISGNQETQYF. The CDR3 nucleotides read TGTGCCATCAGTGGGAACCAAGAGACCCAGTACTTC.

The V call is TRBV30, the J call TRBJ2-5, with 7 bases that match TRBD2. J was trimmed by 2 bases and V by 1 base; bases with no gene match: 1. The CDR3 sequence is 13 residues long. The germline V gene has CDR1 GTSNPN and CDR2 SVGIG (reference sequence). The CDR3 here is CAWSASGQETQYF. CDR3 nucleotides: TGTGCCTGGAGTGCTAGCGGACAAGAGACCCAGTACTTC.

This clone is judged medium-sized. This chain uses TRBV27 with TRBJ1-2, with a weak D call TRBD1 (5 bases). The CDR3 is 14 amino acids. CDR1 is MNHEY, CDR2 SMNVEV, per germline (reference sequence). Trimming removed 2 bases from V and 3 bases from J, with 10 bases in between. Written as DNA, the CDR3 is TGTGCCAGCAGTTTAAAGGCAGGGTACTATGGCTACACCTTC. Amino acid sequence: CASSLKAGYYGYTF.

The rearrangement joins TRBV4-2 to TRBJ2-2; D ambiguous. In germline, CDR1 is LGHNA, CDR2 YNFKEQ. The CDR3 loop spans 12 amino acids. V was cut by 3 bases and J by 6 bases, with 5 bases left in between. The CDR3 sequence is CASSQRAGELFF. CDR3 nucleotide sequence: TGTGCCAGCAGCCAGAGAGCCGGGGAGCTGTTTTTT.

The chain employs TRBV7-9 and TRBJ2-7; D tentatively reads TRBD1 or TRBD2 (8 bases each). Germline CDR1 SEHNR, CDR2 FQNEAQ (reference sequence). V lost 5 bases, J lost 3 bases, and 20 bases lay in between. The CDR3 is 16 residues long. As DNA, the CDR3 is TGTGCCAGCAGCAGGACAGGGTTCCGGGAGGGCTACGAGCAGTACTTC. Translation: CASSRTGFREGYEQYF.

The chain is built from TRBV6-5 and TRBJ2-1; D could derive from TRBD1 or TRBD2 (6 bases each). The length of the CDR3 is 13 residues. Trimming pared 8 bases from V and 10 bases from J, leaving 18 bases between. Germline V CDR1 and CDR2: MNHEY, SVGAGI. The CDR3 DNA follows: TGTGCCAGCTCGAACGGAGAGGGGGGCGAGCAGTTCTTC. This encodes CASSNGEGGEQFF.

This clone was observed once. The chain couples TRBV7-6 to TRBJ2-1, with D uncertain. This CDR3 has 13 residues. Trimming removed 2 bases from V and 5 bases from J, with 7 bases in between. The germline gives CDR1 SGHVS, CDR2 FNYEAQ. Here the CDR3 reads CASSLNWNNEQFF. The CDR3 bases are TGTGCCAGCAGCTTAAACTGGAACAATGAGCAGTTCTTC.

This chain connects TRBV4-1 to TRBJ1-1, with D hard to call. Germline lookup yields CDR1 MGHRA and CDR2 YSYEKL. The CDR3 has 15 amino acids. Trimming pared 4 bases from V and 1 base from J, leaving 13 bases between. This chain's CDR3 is CASSLGEIRNTEAFF. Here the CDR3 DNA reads TGCGCCAGCAGCCTCGGGGAGATTAGGAACACTGAAGCTTTCTTT.

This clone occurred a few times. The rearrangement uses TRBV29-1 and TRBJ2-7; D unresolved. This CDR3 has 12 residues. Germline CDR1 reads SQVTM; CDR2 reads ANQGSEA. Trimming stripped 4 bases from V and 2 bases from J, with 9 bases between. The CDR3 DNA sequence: TGCAGCGTTGGGCAGGCGGCCTACGAGCAGTACTTC. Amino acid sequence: CSVGQAAYEQYF.

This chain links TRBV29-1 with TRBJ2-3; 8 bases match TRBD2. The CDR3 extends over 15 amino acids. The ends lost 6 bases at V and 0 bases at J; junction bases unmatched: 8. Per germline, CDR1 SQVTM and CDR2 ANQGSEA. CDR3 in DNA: TGCAGCGTCATACTAGCGGAAAAAAGCACAGATACGCAGTATTTT. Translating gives CSVILAEKSTDTQYF.

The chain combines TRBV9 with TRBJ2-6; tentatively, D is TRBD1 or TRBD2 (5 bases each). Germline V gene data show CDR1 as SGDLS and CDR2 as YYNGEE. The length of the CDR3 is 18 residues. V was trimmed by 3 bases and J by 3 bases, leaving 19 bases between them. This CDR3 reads CASSGAGAGISGANVLTF. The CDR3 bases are TGTGCCAGCAGCGGCGCCGGGGCAGGGATTAGTGGGGCCAACGTCCTGACTTTC.

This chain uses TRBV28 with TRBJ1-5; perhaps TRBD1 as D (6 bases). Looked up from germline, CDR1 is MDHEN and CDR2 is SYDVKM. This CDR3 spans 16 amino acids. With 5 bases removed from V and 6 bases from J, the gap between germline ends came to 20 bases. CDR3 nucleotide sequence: TGTGCCAGCAGTCCTACACAGGGTGGTAAAAGTCAGCCCCAGCATTTT. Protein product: CASSPTQGGKSQPQHF.

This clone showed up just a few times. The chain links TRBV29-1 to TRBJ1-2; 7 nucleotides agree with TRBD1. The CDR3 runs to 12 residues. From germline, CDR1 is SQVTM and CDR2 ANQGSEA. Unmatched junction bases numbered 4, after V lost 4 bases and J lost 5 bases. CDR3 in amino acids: CSVVTGRYGYTF. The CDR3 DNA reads TGCAGCGTTGTGACAGGGAGGTATGGCTACACCTTC.

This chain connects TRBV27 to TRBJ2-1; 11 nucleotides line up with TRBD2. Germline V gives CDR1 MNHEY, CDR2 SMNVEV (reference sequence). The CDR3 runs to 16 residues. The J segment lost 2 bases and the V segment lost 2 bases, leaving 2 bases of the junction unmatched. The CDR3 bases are TGTGCCAGCAGTTTACCGACTAGCGGGACCTACAATGAGCAGTTCTTC. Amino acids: CASSLPTSGTYNEQFF.

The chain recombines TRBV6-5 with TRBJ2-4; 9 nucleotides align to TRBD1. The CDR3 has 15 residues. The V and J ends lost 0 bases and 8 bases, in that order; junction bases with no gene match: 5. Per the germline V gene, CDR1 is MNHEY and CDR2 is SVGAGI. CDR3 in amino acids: CASSYSRDRADIQYF. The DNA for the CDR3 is TGTGCCAGCAGTTACTCGAGGGACAGGGCGGACATTCAGTACTTC.

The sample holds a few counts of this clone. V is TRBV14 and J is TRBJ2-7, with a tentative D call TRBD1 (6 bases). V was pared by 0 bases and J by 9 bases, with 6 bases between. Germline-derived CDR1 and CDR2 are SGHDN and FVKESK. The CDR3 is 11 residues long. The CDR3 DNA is TGTGCCAGCAGCCAAGAGGGGGCGCAGTACTTC. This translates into CASSQEGAQYF.

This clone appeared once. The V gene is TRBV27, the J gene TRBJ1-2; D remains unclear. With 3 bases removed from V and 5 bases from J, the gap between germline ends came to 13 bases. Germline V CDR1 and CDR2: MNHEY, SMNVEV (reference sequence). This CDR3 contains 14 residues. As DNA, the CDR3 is TGTGCCAGCAGTTTCAAACCAGCCATTTATGGCTACACCTTC. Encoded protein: CASSFKPAIYGYTF.

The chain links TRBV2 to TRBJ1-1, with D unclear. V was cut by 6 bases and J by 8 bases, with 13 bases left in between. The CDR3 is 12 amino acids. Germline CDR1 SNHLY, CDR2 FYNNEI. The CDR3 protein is CASRYGKGEAFF. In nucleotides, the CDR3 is TGTGCCAGCAGGTACGGAAAAGGAGAAGCTTTCTTT.

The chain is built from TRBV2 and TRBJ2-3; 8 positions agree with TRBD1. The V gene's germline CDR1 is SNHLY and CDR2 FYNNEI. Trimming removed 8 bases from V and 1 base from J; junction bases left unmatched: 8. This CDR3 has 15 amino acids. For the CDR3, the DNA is TGTGCCAGCTTATCCGGGACAGGACGCACAGATACGCAGTATTTT. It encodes CASLSGTGRTDTQYF. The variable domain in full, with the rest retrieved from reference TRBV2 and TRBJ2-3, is EPEVTQTPSHQVTQMGQEVILRCVPISNHLYFYWYRQILGQKVEFLVSFYNNEISEKSEIFDDQFSVERPDGSNFTLKIRSTKLEDSAMYFCASLSGTGRTDTQYFGPGTRLTVL.